The source of this TCR beta chain is a study of post-analysis software for immune sequencing data. V was clipped by 3 bases and J by 3 bases, with 9 bases between them. Germline CDR1 reads ENHRY; CDR2 reads SYGVKD. There are 13 residues in the CDR3. Findings and limits, study-wide: With F measure, samples from one preparation batch clustered together strongly. Compared with controls, patients had more of 4 or 5 TRBV segments, including TRBV5-6, TRBV5-1 and TRBV20-1. Diversity measured as normalized Chao1 was significantly lower in multiple sclerosis patients than in controls.

Unique molecular identifiers were present in the TCR beta cDNA libraries. TCRdb analysed the PCR reads with MiXCR anew, one entry per CDR3 protein. This sample has 740,000 or so distinct CDR3 sequences; 53% occur once, and the top ten carry over 4%. This clonotype appeared a few times. The target antigen is unknown. The sequencing input was blood. This chain joins TRBV10-3 and TRBJ2-7, with D perhaps TRBD2 (5 bases). The sequence derives from a girl aged 5-17 years with multiple sclerosis. The CDR3 DNA reads TGTGCCATCAGTGAACGGGATGGCTACGAGCAGTACTTC. Translated, it gives CAISERDGYEQYF.